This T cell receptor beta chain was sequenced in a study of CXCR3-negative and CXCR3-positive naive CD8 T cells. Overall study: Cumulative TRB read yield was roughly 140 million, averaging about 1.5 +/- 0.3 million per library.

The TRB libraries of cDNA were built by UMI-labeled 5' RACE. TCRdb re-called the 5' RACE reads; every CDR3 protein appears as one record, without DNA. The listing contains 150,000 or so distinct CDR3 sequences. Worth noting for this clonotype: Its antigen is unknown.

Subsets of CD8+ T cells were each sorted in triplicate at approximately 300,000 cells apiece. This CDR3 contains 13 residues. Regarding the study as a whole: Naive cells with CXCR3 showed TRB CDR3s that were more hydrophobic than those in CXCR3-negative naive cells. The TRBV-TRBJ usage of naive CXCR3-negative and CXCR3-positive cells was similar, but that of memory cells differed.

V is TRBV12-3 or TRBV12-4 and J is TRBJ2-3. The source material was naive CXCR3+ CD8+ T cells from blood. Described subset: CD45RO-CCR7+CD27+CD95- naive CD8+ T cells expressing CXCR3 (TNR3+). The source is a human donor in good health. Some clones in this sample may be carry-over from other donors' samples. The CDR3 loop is CASIRLATDTQYF.